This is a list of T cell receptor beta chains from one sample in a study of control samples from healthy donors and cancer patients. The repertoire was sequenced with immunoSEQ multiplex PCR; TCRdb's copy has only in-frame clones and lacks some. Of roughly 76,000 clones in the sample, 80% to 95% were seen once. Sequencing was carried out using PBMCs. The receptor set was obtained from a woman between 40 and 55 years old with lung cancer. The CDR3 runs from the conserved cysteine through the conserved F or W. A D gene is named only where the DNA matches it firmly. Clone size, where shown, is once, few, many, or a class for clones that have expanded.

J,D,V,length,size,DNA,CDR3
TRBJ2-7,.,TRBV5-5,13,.,TGTGCCAGCAGCCTCAGCCGCTCCTACGAGCAGTACTTC,CASSLSRSYEQYF
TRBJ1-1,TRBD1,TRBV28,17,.,TGTGCCAGCAGTAGGGACAGGTTTGAATACATGAACACTGAAGCTTTCTTT,CASSRDRFEYMNTEAFF
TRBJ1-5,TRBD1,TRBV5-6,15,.,TGTGCCAGCAGCTCGACAGGGGTAAGTTCTCAGCCCCAGCATTTT,CASSSTGVSSQPQHF
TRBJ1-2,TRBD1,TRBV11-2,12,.,TGTGCCAGCAGCTCGGGACAGGGCCCGAGCACCTTC,CASSSGQGPSTF
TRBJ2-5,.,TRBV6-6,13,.,TGTGCCGGACGACGGGACCCAAAAGAGACCCAGTACTTC,CAGRRDPKETQYF
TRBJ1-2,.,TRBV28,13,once,TGTGCCAGCAGTTTACAGGAGTTGAGTGGCTACACCTTC,CASSLQELSGYTF
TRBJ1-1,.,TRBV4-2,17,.,TGTGCCAGCAGCCAAGATAGCCTGGCACCCATGAACACTGAAGCTTTCTTT,CASSQDSLAPMNTEAFF
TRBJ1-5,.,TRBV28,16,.,TGTGCCAGCAGGAAGGACAGAGAGGGCTTCAATCAGCCCCAGCATTTT,CASRKDREGFNQPQHF
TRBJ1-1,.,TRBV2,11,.,TGTGCCAGCAATCCGGGAGCTGAAGCTTTCTTT,CASNPGAEAFF
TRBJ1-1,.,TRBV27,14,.,TGTGCCAGCAGTTTAATTCTAGGAGGGACTGAAGCTTTCTTT,CASSLILGGTEAFF
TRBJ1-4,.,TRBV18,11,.,TGTGCCAGCTCACCGGGCGAAAAACTGTTTTTT,CASSPGEKLFF
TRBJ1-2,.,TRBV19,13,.,TGTGCCAGTAAAAACTCCAGGGGAGACGGCTACACCTTC,CASKNSRGDGYTF
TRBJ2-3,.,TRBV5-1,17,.,TGCGCCAGCAGCTTGCCCTATTTGGCGAGTAACACAGATACGCAGTATTTT,CASSLPYLASNTDTQYF
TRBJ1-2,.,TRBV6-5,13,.,TGTGCCAGCAATATAAAGGGAGGGACAGGCTACACCTTC,CASNIKGGTGYTF
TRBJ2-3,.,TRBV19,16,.,TGTGCCAGTAGTATGAATGCGAACACTAACACAGATACGCAGTATTTT,CASSMNANTNTDTQYF
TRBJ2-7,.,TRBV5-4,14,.,TGTGCCAGCAGATCCGACAGATGGTCCTACGAGCAGTACTTC,CASRSDRWSYEQYF
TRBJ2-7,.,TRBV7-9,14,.,TGTGCCAGCAGCTTATCATCGCGACCGGCTACGCAGTACTTC,CASSLSSRPATQYF
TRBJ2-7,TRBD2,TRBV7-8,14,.,TGTGCCAGCAGCCCGGGACTAGCGATCCACGAGCAGTACTTC,CASSPGLAIHEQYF
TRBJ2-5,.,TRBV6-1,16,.,TGTGCCAGCAGTGAAGGGCCCGACAGCTACCAAGAGACCCAGTACTTC,CASSEGPDSYQETQYF
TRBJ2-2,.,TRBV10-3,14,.,TGTGCCACCACTGACAGTGGGAACACCGGGGAGCTGTTTTTT,CATTDSGNTGELFF
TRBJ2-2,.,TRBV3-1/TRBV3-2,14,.,TGTGCCAGCAGCTCCCTCGGCGACACCGGGGAGCTGTTTTTT,CASSSLGDTGELFF
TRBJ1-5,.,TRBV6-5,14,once,TGTGCCAGCAGTCGAACAGGGTTCAATCAGCCCCAGCATTTT,CASSRTGFNQPQHF
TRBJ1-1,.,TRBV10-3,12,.,TGTGCCATCAGTCAGGGGAACACTGAAGCTTTCTTT,CAISQGNTEAFF
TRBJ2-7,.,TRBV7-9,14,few,TGTGCCAGCAGCGACGAAGACAGTAACCACGAGCAGTACTTC,CASSDEDSNHEQYF
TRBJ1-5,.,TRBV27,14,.,TGTGCCAGCAGTTTGACGGGAGACAATCAGCCCCAGCATTTT,CASSLTGDNQPQHF
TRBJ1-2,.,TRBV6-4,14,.,TGTGCCAGCAGTGATAGCCGGCAAAACTATGGCTACACCTTC,CASSDSRQNYGYTF
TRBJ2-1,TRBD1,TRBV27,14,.,TGTGCCAGCAGGACAGGGGGAGGGTACAATGAGCAGTTCTTC,CASRTGGGYNEQFF
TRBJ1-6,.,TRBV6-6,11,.,TGTGCCAGCAGGGACCCCTGGAGCCTCCACTTT,CASRDPWSLHF
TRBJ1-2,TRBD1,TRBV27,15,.,TGTGCCAGCAGGCTGGGGGGTGGGACAGCGTATGGCTACACCTTC,CASRLGGGTAYGYTF
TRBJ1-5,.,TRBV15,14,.,TGTGCCACCAGCAGAGTCAGCATCAATCAGCCCCAGCATTTT,CATSRVSINQPQHF
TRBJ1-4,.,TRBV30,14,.,TGTGCCTGTAGCTCCGGGAGCATGTGGGAAAAACTGTTTTTT,CACSSGSMWEKLFF
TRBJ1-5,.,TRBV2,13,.,TGTGCCAGCACCGAATCAGGGCCTCAGCCCCAGCATTTT,CASTESGPQPQHF
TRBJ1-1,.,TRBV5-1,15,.,TGCGCCAGCAGCTGGACCGACATAATGAACACTGAAGCTTTCTTT,CASSWTDIMNTEAFF
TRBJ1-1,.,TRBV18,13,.,TGTGCCAGCTCACCAGATCTCAACACTGAAGCTTTCTTT,CASSPDLNTEAFF
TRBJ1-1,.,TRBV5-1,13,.,TGCGCCAGCAGATCTCCTCCGAACACTGAAGCTTTCTTT,CASRSPPNTEAFF
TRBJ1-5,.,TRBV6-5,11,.,TGTGCCAGCAGGGATAATCAGCCCCAGCATTTT,CASRDNQPQHF
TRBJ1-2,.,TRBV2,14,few,TGTGCCAGCAGGGGTTTACAGGGCAACTATGGCTACACCTTC,CASRGLQGNYGYTF
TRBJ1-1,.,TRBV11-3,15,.,TGTGCCAGCAGCTTAGTGGCAGGGCGGAACACTGAAGCTTTCTTT,CASSLVAGRNTEAFF
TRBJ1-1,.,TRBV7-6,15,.,TGTGCCAGCAGCTTACCGGACGGAGATAACACTGAAGCTTTCTTT,CASSLPDGDNTEAFF
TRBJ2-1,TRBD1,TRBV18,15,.,TGTGCCAGCTCACCACCTACAGGGGGCTGGTATGAGCAGTTCTTC,CASSPPTGGWYEQFF
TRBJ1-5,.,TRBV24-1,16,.,TGTGCCACCAGTGAGGAGGGATCTTATAGCAATCAGCCCCAGCATTTT,CATSEEGSYSNQPQHF
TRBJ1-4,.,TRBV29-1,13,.,TGCAGCGTTGCCCCGATCTCGGGGGAAAAACTGTTTTTT,CSVAPISGEKLFF
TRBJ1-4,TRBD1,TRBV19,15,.,TGTGCCAGTAATTTACAGGGGACAACTAATGAAAAACTGTTTTTT,CASNLQGTTNEKLFF